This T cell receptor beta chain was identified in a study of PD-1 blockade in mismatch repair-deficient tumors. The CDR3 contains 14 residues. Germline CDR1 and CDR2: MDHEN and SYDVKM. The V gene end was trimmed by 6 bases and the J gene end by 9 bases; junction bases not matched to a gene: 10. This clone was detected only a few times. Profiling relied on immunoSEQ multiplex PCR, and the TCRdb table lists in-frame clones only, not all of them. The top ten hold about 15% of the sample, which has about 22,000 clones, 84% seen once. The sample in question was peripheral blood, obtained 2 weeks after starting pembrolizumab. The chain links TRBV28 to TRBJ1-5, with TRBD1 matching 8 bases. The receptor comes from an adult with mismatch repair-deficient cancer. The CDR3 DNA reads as TGTGCCAGCAGGCTAGGACAGGGATTGAGGCCCCAGCATTTT. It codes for CASRLGQGLRPQHF.